The T cell receptor beta chain described here comes from a study of blood T cell repertoires in COVID-19. As for the study in general: Acute and convalescent COVID-19 samples came from the United States, Italy and Spain. PBMCs, B-cell-depleted T cells, or T cells were the source of the cDNA or gDNA that made up the material.

This CDR3 contains 13 residues. Germline V gene data show CDR1 as SGHNT and CDR2 as YENEEA. Trimming left V 4 bases short and J 5 bases short, with 9 bases between. The method was immunoSEQ multiplex PCR; TCRdb's version includes in-frame clones alone and lacks a portion of them. The sample lists 150,000 to 200,000 clones, roughly 81% occurring once. Sequencing used peripheral blood. The chain joins TRBV11-3 to TRBJ2-1; perhaps TRBD1 as D (5 bases). This clonotype was obtained from an elderly woman with COVID-19, enrolled during active disease. CDR3 sequence: CASSSLRDNEQFF. CDR3 coding DNA: TGTGCCAGCAGCTCCCTCAGGGACAATGAGCAGTTCTTC.